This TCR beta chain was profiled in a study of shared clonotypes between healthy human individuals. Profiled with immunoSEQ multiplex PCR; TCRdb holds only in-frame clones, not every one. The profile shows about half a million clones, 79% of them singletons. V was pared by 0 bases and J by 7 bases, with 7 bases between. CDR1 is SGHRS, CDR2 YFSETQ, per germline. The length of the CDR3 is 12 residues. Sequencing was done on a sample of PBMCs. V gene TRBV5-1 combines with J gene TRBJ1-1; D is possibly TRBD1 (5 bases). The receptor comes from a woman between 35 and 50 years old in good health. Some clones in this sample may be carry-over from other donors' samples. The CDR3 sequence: CASSLDRGEAFF. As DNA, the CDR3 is TGCGCCAGCAGCTTGGATAGGGGTGAAGCTTTCTTT.